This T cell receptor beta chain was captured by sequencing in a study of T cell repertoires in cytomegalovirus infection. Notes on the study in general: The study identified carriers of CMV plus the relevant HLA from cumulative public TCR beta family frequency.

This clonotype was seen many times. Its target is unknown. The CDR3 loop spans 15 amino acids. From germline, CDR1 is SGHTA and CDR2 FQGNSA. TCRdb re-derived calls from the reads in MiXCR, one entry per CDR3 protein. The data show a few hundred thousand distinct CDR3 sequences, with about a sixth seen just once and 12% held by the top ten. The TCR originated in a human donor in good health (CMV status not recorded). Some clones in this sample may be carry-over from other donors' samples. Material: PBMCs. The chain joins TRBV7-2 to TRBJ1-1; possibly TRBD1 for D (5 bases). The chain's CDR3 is CAAAIGAGLNTEAFF. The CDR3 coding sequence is TGTGCAGCAGCCATAGGGGCGGGATTGAACACTGAAGCTTTCTTT.